Sequencing of this T cell receptor (beta chain) was carried out in a study of CD8 T cells in ankylosing spondylitis. The study's findings and limits: Ankylosing spondylitis blood seemed to carry a telltale TCR beta motif made of roughly 8 highly homologous variants.

About this clonotype itself: The target antigen is unknown.

The CDR3 totals 16 residues. The authors made TCR beta libraries by quantitative 5'-RACE with molecular barcodes. TCRdb used MiXCR to reprocess the 5' RACE reads, holding one entry per CDR3 protein. Here the sample spans roughly 350,000 distinct CDR3 sequences, less than 9.5% being singletons. Material for sequencing was blood, either unsorted or a sorted T cell fraction (not recorded which). The origin of this receptor is a male donor with ankylosing spondylitis. The chain has TRBV21-1 and TRBJ2-3; the DNA was not used to check the table's D call, TRBD1. TRBV21-1 corresponds to a pseudogene. The CDR3 nucleotides are TGTGCCAGCAGGGTAAATCTCCGGGACAGCACAGATACGCAGTATTTT. It translates to CASRVNLRDSTDTQYF.